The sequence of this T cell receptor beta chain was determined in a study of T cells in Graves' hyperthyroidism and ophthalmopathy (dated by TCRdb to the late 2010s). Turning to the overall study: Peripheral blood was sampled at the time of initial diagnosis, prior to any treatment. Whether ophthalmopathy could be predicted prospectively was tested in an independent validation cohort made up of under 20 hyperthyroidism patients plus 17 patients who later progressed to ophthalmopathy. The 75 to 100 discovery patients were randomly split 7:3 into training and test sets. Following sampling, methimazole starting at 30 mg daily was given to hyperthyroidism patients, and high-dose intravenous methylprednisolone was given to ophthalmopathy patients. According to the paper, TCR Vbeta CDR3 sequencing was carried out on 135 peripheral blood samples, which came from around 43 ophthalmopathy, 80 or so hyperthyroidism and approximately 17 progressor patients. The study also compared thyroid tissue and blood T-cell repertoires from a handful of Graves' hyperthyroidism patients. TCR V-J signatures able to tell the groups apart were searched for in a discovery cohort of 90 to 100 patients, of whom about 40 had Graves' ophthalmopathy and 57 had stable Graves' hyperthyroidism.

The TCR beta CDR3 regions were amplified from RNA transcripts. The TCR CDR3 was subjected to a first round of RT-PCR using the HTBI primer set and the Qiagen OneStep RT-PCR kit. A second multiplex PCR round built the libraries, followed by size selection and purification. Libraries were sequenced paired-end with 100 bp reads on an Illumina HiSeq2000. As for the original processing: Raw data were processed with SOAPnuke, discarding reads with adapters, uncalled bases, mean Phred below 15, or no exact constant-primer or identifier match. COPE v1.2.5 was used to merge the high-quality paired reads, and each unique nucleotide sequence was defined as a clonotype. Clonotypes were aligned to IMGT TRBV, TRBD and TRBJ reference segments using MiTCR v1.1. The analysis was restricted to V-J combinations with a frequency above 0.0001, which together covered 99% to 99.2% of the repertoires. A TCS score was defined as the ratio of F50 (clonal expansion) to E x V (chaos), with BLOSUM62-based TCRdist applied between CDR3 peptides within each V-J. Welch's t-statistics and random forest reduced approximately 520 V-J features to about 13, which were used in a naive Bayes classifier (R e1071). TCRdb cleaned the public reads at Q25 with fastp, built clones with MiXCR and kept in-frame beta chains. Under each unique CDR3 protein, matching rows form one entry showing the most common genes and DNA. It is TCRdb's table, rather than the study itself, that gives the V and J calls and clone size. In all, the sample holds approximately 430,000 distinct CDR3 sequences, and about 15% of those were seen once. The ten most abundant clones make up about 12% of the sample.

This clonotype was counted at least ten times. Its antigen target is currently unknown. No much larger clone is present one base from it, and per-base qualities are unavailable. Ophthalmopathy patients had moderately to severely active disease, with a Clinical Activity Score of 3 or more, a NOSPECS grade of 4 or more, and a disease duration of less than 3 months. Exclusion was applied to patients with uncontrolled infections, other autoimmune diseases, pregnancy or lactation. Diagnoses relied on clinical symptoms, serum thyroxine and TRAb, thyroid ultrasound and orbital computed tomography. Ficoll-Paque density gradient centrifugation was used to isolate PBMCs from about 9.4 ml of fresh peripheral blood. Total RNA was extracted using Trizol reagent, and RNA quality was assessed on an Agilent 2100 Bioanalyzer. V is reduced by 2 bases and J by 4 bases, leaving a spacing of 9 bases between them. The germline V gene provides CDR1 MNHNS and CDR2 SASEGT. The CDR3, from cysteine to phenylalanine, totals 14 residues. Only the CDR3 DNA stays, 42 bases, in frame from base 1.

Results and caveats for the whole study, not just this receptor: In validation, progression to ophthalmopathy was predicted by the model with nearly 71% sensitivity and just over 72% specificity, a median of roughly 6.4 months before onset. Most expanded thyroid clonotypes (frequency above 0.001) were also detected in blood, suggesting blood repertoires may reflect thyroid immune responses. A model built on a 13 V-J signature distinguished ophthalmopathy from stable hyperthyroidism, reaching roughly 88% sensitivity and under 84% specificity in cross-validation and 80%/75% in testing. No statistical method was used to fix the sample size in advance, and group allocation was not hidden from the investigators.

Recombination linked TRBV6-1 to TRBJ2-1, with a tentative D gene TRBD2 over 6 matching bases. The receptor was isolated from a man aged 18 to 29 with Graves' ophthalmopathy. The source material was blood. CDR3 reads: CASSELAIYNEQFF. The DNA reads TGTGCCAGCAGTGAACTAGCGATTTACAATGAGCAGTTCTTC.